These 9 T cell receptor beta chains share one sample of origin, sequenced in a study of T cells after yellow fever vaccination. One entry per CDR3 protein results from TCRdb running MiXCR on the 5' RACE reads. This sample has 620,000 or so distinct CDR3 sequences, with roughly a sixth found just once. Sequences were derived from PBMCs, sampled about 5 days after the first yellow fever vaccination. The receptors come from a man aged 18 to 29 who received the YFV17D yellow fever vaccine.

The sample holds a few counts of this clonotype. This sequence joins TRBV5-1 and TRBJ1-2; D possibly corresponds to TRBD1 (6 bases). The CDR3 totals 13 residues. V was pared by 0 bases and J by 7 bases, with 10 bases between. Germline V gives CDR1 SGHRS, CDR2 YFSETQ. CDR3 residues: CASSLDGQSGYTF. CDR3 coding DNA: TGCGCCAGCAGCTTGGACGGACAGAGTGGCTACACCTTC.

This clonotype was detected only a few times. This CDR3 reads CASSNMTSAYEQYV. The CDR3 DNA follows: TGTGCCAGCAGCAACATGACTAGCGCCTACGAGCAGTACGTC. The V and J genes are TRBV21-1 and TRBJ2-7. TRBV21-1 constitutes a pseudogene. CDR3 size: 14 residues.

The chain is built from TRBV18 and TRBJ2-3, with D unresolved. The CDR3 extends over 13 amino acids. The V end was cut by 6 bases, the J end by 4 bases, with 11 bases between. Germline assignment: CDR1 KGHSH and CDR2 LQKENI. The CDR3 loop reads CASSPQTADTQYF. In nucleotides, the CDR3 is TGTGCCAGCTCCCCCCAAACGGCAGATACGCAGTATTTT.

The rearrangement joins TRBV28 to TRBJ2-1; 9 bases map to TRBD2. Per the germline V gene, CDR1 is MDHEN and CDR2 is SYDVKM. With V trimmed by 9 bases and J by 6 bases, 12 bases remained unmatched. The CDR3 consists of 15 residues. The CDR3 nucleotides are TGTGCCAGTCTGACAGCCGGGACTAGCTCCAATGAGCAGTTCTTC. Translating it yields CASLTAGTSSNEQFF. The whole variable domain, remainder taken from reference TRBV28 and TRBJ2-1, is DVKVTQSSRYLVKRTGEKVFLECVQDMDHENMFWYRQDPGLGLRLIYFSYDVKMKEKGDIPEGYSVSREKKERFSLILESASTNQTSMYLCASLTAGTSSNEQFFGPGTRLTVL.

This chain uses TRBV11-2 with TRBJ1-1; tentatively, D is TRBD1 (6 bases). Germline V CDR1 and CDR2: SGHAT, FQNNGV. The CDR3 totals 18 residues. Trimming took 2 bases from V and 3 from J, leaving 22 bases between them. CDR3 DNA: TGTGCCAGCAGCTTAACAGGGTTCTTTCCTTGGATGGACACTGAAGCTTTCTTT. As protein: CASSLTGFFPWMDTEAFF.

This clonotype was seen a handful of times. The genes are TRBV10-3 and TRBJ1-1; no firm D call. This CDR3 has 12 residues. Trimming took off 8 bases at V and 13 bases at J, with 20 bases between the two ends. Germline V gene sequence: CDR1 ENHRY, CDR2 SYGVKD. CDR3 nucleotides: TGTGCCATCGCGGGATCCCCCGGCGAACATTTCTTT. Protein: CAIAGSPGEHFF.

V is TRBV27 and J is TRBJ1-4; D is ambiguous. Trimming removed 3 bases at V and 5 bases at J, with 13 bases between. Germline values: CDR1 MNHEY, CDR2 SMNVEV (reference sequence). The CDR3 covers 15 residues. CDR3 sequence reads: CASSFSPGENEKLFF. In DNA form, the CDR3 reads TGTGCCAGCAGTTTTTCCCCGGGAGAGAATGAAAAACTGTTTTTT.

Only a few counts were recorded for this clonotype. CDR3 region: CASSQLGTASGNTIYF. CDR3 nucleotides: TGTGCCAGCTCACAGCTCGGGACAGCCTCTGGAAACACCATATATTTT. This chain links TRBV18 with TRBJ1-3, with 7 nucleotides matching TRBD1. Germline assignment: CDR1 KGHSH and CDR2 LQKENI. This CDR3 comprises 16 residues. The junction had 6 bases not matched to a gene; V was cut back by 4 bases and J by 0 bases.

The rearrangement joins TRBV4-1 to TRBJ1-1, with TRBD1 as a possible D gene (6 bases). The CDR3 totals 14 residues. Germline-derived CDR1 and CDR2 are MGHRA and YSYEKL. The V and J ends lost 6 bases and 6 bases respectively, with 17 bases between them. CDR3 protein: CASRGGGGMPEAFF. As DNA, the CDR3 is TGCGCCAGCAGAGGGGGAGGGGGAATGCCTGAAGCTTTCTTT.